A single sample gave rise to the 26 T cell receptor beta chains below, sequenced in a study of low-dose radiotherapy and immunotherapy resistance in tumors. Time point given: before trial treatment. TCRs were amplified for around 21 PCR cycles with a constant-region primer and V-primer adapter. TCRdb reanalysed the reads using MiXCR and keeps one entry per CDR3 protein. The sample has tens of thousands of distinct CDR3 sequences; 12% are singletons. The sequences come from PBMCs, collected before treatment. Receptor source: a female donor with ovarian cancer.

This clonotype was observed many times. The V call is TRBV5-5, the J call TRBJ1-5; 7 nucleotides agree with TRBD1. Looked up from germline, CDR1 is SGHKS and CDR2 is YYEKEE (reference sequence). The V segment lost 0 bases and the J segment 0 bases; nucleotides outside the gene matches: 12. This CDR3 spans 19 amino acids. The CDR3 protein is CASSLAKGQPFYSNQPQHF. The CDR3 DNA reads TGTGCCAGCAGCTTGGCCAAGGGACAGCCTTTCTATAGCAATCAGCCCCAGCATTTT. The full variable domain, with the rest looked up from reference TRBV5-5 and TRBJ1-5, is DAGVTQSPTHLIKTRGQQVTLRCSPISGHKSVSWYQQVLGQGPQFIFQYYEKEERGRGNFPDRFSARQFPNYSSELNVNALLLGDSALYLCASSLAKGQPFYSNQPQHFGDGTRLSIL.

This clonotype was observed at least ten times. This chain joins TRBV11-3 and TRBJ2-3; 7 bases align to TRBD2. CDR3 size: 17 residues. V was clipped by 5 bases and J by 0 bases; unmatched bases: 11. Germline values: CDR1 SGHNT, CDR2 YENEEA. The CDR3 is CASSPREGLSSTDTQYF. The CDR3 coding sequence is TGTGCCAGCAGCCCCAGAGAGGGACTATCTAGCACAGATACGCAGTATTTT.

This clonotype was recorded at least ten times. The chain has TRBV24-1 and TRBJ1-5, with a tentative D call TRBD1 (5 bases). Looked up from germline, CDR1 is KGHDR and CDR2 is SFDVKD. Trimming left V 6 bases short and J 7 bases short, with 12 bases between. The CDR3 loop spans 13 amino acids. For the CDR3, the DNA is TGTGCCACCAGTCATCGGGGCCACCAGCCCCAGCATTTT. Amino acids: CATSHRGHQPQHF.

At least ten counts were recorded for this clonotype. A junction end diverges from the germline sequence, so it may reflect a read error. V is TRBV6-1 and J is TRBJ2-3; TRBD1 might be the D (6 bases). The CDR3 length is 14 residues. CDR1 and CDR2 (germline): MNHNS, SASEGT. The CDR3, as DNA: TGTGCCATCAGTGAGTCGGGTTTGGCAGGGGCGCAGTATTTT. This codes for CAISESGLAGAQYF.

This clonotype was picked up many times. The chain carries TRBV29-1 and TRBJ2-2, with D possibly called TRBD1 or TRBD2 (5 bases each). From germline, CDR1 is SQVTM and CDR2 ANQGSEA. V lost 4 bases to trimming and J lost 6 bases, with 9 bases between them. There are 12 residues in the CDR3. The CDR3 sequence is CSVGRGPGELFF. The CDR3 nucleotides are TGCAGCGTTGGTCGGGGACCCGGGGAGCTGTTTTTT.

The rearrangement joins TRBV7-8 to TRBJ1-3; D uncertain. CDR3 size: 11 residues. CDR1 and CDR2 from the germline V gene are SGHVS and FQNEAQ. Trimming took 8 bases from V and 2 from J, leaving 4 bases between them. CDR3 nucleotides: TGTGCCAGCTTAACTGGAAACACCATATATTTT. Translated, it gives CASLTGNTIYF.

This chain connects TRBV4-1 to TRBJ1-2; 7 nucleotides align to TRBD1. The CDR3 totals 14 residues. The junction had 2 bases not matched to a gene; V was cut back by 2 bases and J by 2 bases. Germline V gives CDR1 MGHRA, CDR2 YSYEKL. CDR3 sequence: CASSQTGQNYGYTF. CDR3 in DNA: TGCGCCAGCAGCCAAACGGGACAGAACTATGGCTACACCTTC.

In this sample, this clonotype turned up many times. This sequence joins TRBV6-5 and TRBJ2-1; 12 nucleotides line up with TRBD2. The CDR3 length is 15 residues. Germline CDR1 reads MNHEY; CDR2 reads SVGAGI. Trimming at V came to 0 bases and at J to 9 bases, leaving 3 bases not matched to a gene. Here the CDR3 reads CASSYSASGGGEQFF. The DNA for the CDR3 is TGTGCCAGCAGTTACTCGGCTAGCGGGGGGGGTGAGCAGTTCTTC.

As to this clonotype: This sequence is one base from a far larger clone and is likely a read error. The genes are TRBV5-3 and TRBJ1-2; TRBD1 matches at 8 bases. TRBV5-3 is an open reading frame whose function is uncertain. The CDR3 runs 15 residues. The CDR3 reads CASSFQGADNYVYTF. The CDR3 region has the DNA TGTGCCAGCAGCTTCCAGGGGGCCGATAACTATGTCTACACCTTC.

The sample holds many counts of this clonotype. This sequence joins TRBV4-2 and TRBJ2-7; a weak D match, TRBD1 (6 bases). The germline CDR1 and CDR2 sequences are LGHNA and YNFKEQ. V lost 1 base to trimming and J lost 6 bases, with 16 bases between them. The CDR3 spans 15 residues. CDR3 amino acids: CASSQGPTGSGEQYF. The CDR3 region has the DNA TGTGCCAGCAGCCAAGGCCCGACAGGATCCGGCGAGCAGTACTTC.

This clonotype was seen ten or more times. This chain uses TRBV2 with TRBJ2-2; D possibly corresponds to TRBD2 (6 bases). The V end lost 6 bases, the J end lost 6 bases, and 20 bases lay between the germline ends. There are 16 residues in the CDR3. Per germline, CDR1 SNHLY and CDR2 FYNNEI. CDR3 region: CASRPGSLLGAGELFF. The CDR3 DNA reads TGTGCCAGCAGACCCGGGAGCCTCTTAGGCGCCGGGGAGCTGTTTTTT.

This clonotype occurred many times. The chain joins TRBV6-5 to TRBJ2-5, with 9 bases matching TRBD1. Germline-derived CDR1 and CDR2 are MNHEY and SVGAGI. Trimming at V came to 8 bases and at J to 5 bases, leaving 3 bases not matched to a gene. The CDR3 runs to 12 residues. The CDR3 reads CASGQGRETQYF. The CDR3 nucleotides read TGTGCCAGCGGACAGGGGAGGGAGACCCAGTACTTC.

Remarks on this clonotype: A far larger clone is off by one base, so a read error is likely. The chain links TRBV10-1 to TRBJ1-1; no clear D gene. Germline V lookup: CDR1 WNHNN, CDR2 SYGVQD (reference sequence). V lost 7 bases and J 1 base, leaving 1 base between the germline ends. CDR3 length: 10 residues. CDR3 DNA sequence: TGCGCCAGCACGAACACTGAAGCTTTCTTT. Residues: CASTNTEAFF.

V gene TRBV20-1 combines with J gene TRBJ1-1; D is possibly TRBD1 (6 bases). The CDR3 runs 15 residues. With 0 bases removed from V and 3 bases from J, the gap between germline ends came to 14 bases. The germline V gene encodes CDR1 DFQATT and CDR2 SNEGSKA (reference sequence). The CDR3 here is CSAREGKGVDTEAFF. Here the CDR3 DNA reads TGCAGTGCTAGAGAAGGAAAGGGGGTGGACACTGAAGCTTTCTTT.

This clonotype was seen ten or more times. This CDR3 is CAWSAPWATPEAFF. In DNA, the CDR3 is TGTGCCTGGAGTGCCCCTTGGGCAACACCTGAAGCTTTCTTT. The chain carries TRBV30 and TRBJ1-1; D gene uncertain. The CDR3 totals 14 residues. Germline V gives CDR1 GTSNPN, CDR2 SVGIG (reference sequence). The V end lost 1 base, the J end lost 6 bases, and 15 bases lay between the germline ends.

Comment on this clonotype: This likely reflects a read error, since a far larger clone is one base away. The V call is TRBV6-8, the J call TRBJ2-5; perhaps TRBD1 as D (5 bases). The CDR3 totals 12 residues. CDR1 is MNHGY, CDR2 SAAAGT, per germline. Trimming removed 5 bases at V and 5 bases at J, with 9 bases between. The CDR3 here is CASSPGSETQYF. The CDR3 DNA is TGTGCCAGCAGTCCAGGGTCCGAGACCCAGTACTTC.

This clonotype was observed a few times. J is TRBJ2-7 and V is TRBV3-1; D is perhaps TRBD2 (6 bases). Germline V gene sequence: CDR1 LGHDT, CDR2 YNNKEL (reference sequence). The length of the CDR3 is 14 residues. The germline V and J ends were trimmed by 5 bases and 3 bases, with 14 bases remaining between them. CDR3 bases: TGTGCCAGCAGCTCGCCGGGACTCCACTACGAGCAGTACTTC. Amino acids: CASSSPGLHYEQYF.

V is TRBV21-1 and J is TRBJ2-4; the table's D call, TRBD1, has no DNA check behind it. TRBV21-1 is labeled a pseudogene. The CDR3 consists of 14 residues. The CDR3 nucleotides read TGTGCCAGCAGCCGACGACAGGGAGGATACATTCAGTACTTC. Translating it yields CASSRRQGGYIQYF.

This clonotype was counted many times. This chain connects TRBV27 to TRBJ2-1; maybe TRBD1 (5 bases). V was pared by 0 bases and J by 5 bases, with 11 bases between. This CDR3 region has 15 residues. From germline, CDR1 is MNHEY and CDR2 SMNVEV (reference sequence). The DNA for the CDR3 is TGTGCCAGCAGTTTATCCAGTGGGGCTAACAATGAGCAGTTCTTC. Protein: CASSLSSGANNEQFF.

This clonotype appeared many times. CDR3 in amino acids: CATSSRDSYEQYF. In DNA, the CDR3 is TGTGCCACCAGCAGCCGGGACAGCTACGAGCAGTACTTC. The chain employs TRBV15 and TRBJ2-7; 7 bases map to TRBD1. CDR1 is LNHNV, CDR2 YYDKDF, per germline (reference sequence). Trimming removed 3 bases from V and 3 bases from J; junction bases left unmatched: 2. CDR3 length: 13 residues. Based on the CDR3 plus reference TRBV15 and TRBJ2-7, the full variable domain is DAMVIQNPRYQVTQFGKPVTLSCSQTLNHNVMYWYQQKSSQAPKLLFHYYDKDFNNEADTPDNFQSRRPNTSFCFLDIRSPGLGDTAMYLCATSSRDSYEQYFGPGTRLTVT.

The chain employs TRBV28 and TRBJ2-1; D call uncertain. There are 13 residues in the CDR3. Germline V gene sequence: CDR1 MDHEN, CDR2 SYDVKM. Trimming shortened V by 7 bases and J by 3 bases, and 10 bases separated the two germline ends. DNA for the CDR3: TGTGCCAGCAATCGTATGCGCTACAATGAGCAGTTCTTC. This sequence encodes CASNRMRYNEQFF.

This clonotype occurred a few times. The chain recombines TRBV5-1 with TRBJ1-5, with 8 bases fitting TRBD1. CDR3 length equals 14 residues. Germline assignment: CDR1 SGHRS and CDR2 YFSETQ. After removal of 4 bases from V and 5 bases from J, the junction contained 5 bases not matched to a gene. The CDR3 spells CASSEQGGDQPQHF. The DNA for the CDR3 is TGCGCCAGCAGCGAACAGGGGGGGGATCAGCCCCAGCATTTT.

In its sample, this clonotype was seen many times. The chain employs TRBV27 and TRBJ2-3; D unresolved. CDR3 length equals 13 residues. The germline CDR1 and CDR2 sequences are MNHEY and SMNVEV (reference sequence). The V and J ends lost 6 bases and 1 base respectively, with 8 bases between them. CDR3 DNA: TGTGCCAGCAGGCCCCGGGGCACAGATACGCAGTATTTT. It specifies CASRPRGTDTQYF.

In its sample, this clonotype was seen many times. The CDR3 is CASAPGQGSGANVLTF. The DNA for the CDR3 is TGCGCCAGCGCTCCCGGACAGGGGAGTGGGGCCAACGTCCTGACTTTC. The chain uses TRBV4-1 and TRBJ2-6, with TRBD1 matching 9 bases. This CDR3 region has 16 residues. The ends lost 8 bases at V and 3 bases at J; junction bases unmatched: 8. Germline assignment: CDR1 MGHRA and CDR2 YSYEKL.

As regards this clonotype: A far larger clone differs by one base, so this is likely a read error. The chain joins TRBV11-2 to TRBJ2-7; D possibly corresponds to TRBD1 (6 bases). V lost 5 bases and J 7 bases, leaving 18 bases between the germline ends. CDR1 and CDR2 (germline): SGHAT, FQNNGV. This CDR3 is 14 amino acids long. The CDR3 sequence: CASSITGTLNEQYF. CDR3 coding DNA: TGTGCCAGCAGCATTACCGGGACACTAAATGAGCAGTACTTC.

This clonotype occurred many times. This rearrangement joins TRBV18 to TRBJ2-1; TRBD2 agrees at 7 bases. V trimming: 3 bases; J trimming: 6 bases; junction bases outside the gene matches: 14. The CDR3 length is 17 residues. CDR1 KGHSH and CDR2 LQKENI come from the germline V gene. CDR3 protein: CASSPTSPRGVSNEQFF. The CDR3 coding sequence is TGTGCCAGCTCACCGACGAGTCCCCGGGGGGTATCCAATGAGCAGTTCTTC. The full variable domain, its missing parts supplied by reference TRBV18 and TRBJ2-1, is NAGVMQNPRHLVRRRGQEARLRCSPMKGHSHVYWYRQLPEEGLKFMVYLQKENIIDESGMPKERFSAEFPKEGPSILRIQQVVRGDSAAYFCASSPTSPRGVSNEQFFGPGTRLTVL.